Below, one T cell receptor beta chain is given with its context. Its specificity is not known. Method: immunoSEQ multiplex PCR; TCRdb's copy keeps in-frame clones and lacks some. Among hundreds of thousands of clones, 90% to 95% were seen once, and the ten largest hold approximately 0.11%. Naive CD8 cells, CD45RO-negative and positively selected for CCR7, excluded terminally differentiated effector memory CD45RA+ cells. The CDR3 extends over 15 amino acids. Between the trimmed V and J ends, which lost 0 bases and 1 base, there was a span of 5 bases. The germline V gene has CDR1 SGHNT and CDR2 YYREEE (reference sequence). The data stem from a study of shared clonotypes between healthy human individuals. Study-wide findings and caveats: Rarefaction showed sorted-subset sequencing was incomplete despite large depth.

The sequence was collected from a woman aged 25 to 39 in good health. The chain carries TRBV5-4 and TRBJ1-6; D is possibly TRBD1 (5 bases). The sample comprised naive CD8+ T cells sorted from blood. For the CDR3, the DNA is TGTGCCAGCAGCTTGGGACAGTCCTATAATTCACCCCTCCACTTT. Its translation: CASSLGQSYNSPLHF.